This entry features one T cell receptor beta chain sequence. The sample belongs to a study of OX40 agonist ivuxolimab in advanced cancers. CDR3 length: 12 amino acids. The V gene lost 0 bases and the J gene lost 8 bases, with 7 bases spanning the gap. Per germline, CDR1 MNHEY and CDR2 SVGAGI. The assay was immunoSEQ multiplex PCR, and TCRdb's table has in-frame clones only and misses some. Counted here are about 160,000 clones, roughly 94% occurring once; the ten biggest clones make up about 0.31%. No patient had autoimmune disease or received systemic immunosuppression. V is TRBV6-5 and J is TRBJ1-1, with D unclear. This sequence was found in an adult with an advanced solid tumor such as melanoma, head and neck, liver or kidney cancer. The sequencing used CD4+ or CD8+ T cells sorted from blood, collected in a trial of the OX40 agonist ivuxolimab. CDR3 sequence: CASSYSRGEAFF. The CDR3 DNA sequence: TGTGCCAGCAGTTACTCACGAGGGGAAGCTTTCTTT.